A single sample gave rise to the 8 T cell receptor beta chains below, sequenced in a study of CD8 T cells in ankylosing spondylitis. TCRdb used MiXCR to reprocess the 5' RACE reads, holding one entry per CDR3 protein. The sample has roughly 180,000 distinct CDR3 sequences, roughly 13% seen once; the top ten hold approximately 15%. Sequencing was carried out using blood, either unsorted or a sorted T cell fraction (not recorded which). The receptors were sampled from a male donor with ankylosing spondylitis or in good health (not recorded which).

The V call is TRBV5-4, the J call TRBJ2-3; TRBD1 might be the D (6 bases). Trimming removed 3 bases at V and 5 bases at J, with 10 bases between. CDR1 SGHNT and CDR2 YYREEE come from the germline V gene (reference sequence). CDR3 size: 13 residues. CDR3 residues: CASSSPGVDTQYF. The CDR3 DNA follows: TGTGCCAGCAGCTCCCCAGGGGTAGATACGCAGTATTTT.

This clonotype was seen more than once but under ten times. V is TRBV7-9 and J is TRBJ2-1, with a tentative D call TRBD2 (6 bases). V lost 4 bases, J lost 2 bases, and 12 bases lay in between. Germline CDR1 and CDR2: SEHNR and FQNEAQ (reference sequence). This CDR3 spans 15 amino acids. The CDR3 DNA follows: TGTGCCAGCAGCTCGCGGGACTCCCCCTACAATGAGCAGTTCTTC. Residues: CASSSRDSPYNEQFF.

This clonotype was recorded a few times. The gene calls are TRBV4-1 and TRBJ2-7; D unclear. V was cut by 4 bases and J by 2 bases, with 15 bases left in between. Germline lookup yields CDR1 MGHRA and CDR2 YSYEKL. This CDR3 contains 15 residues. The CDR3 sequence is CASSPSRAGTYEQYF. CDR3 in DNA: TGCGCCAGCAGCCCAAGTCGGGCCGGCACCTACGAGCAGTACTTC.

This clonotype was observed at least ten times. The rearrangement links TRBV5-6 to TRBJ2-1; D possibly matches TRBD1 or TRBD2 (5 bases each). CDR3 size: 14 residues. Trimming shortened V by 4 bases and J by 8 bases, and 16 bases separated the two germline ends. CDR1 and CDR2 from the germline V gene are SGHDT and YYEEEE. The CDR3 DNA sequence: TGTGCCAGCAGCCCTAAAGAGGGGTTCGATGAGCAGTTCTTC. Translated, it gives CASSPKEGFDEQFF.

This clonotype was detected many times. The genes are TRBV4-1 and TRBJ2-1, with TRBD2 matching 9 bases. Germline-derived CDR1 and CDR2 are MGHRA and YSYEKL. CDR3 length equals 15 residues. Trimming took 0 bases from V and 4 from J; bases not matched to a gene: 1. The CDR3 region is CASSQDSGSYNEQFF. The DNA of the CDR3 is TGCGCCAGCAGCCAAGATAGCGGGAGTTACAATGAGCAGTTCTTC.

This clonotype was picked up a small number of times. The V call is TRBV5-5, the J call TRBJ1-1; 11 bases are shared with TRBD1. The CDR3 consists of 13 residues. V lost 4 bases, J lost 11 bases, and 7 bases stayed unmatched. From germline, CDR1 is SGHKS and CDR2 YYEKEE (reference sequence). As DNA, the CDR3 is TGTGCCAGCAGCATGGACAGGGGGCTGTATGCTTTCTTT. Its protein is CASSMDRGLYAFF.

This clonotype was detected a few times. This rearrangement joins TRBV4-1 to TRBJ2-7; 8 positions agree with TRBD2. The trim removed 9 bases at V and 5 bases at J, leaving 9 bases unmatched. The CDR3 sequence is 13 residues long. The V gene's germline CDR1 is MGHRA and CDR2 YSYEKL. The CDR3 sequence: CASSRLAFHEQYF. The CDR3 DNA reads TGCGCCAGTTCGCGACTAGCGTTTCACGAGCAGTACTTC.

The rearrangement links TRBV7-9 to TRBJ1-2; D perhaps matches TRBD1 (5 bases). Looked up from germline, CDR1 is SEHNR and CDR2 is FQNEAQ (reference sequence). This CDR3 is built from 14 residues. Between the trimmed V and J ends, which lost 6 bases and 4 bases, there was a span of 15 bases. The CDR3 bases are TGTGCCAGCAGGCCCTGGGGGGATCTCTATGGCTACACCTTC. Translating it yields CASRPWGDLYGYTF.